A selection of T cell receptor beta chains follows, all from one sample in a study of T cells in Graves' hyperthyroidism and ophthalmopathy. One entry per CDR3 protein results from TCRdb running MiXCR on the multiplex PCR reads. The data show about 560,000 distinct CDR3 sequences, roughly 14% seen once. Sequences were obtained from blood. These receptors were obtained from a woman younger than 45 with Graves' hyperthyroidism. The CDR3 runs from the conserved cysteine through the conserved F or W. The order of the fields is V gene, J gene, clone size, D gene, CDR3 DNA, CDR3 protein. D genes are given only for firm matches. For some rows the clone size is stated as once, few or many, or as a class when expanded; others skip it.

TRBV20-1,TRBJ1-1,-,-,TGCAGTGCTAGGCTTGGGGGCAGGACGAACACTGAAGCTTTCTTT,CSARLGGRTNTEAFF
TRBV29-1,TRBJ1-2,-,TRBD1,TGCAGCGTAGAAGGATGGACAGGGGGGACTAGCTATGGCTACACCTTC,CSVEGWTGGTSYGYTF
TRBV6-4,TRBJ2-1,once,-,TGTGCCAGCAGTGACGAGGGGGAAGGGGAGCAGTTCTTC,CASSDEGEGEQFF
TRBV20-1,TRBJ2-1,many,TRBD2,TGCAGTGCTAGTGATCTAGCGGGAGAGGTTGAGCAGTTCTTC,CSASDLAGEVEQFF
TRBV9,TRBJ2-1,few,TRBD2,TGTGCCAGCAGCGCTAGCGGGAATGAGCAGTTCTTC,CASSASGNEQFF
TRBV5-1,TRBJ1-1,few,TRBD1,TGCGCCAGCAGCCCAACCAGACAGGGATTAAGGACTGAAGCTTTCTTT,CASSPTRQGLRTEAFF
TRBV4-1,TRBJ1-2,few,TRBD1,TGCGCCAGCAGCCAGATAGGACAGGGGGATGATGGCTACACCTTC,CASSQIGQGDDGYTF
TRBV10-3,TRBJ2-7,few,-,TGTGCCATCAGCGTAGACCTTCTCGAGCAGTACTTC,CAISVDLLEQYF
TRBV7-9,TRBJ2-5,few,TRBD2,TGTGCCAGCAGCTTAGAGTATAGGACTAGAAAAAAACTCCAAGAGACCCAGTACTTC,CASSLEYRTRKKLQETQYF
TRBV25-1,TRBJ1-6,-,-,TGTGCCAGCAGTGGAACACAGGGCTATAATTCACCCCTCCACTTT,CASSGTQGYNSPLHF
TRBV19,TRBJ2-1,-,-,TGTGCCAGTAGTGAAAACACGGACAGCTACAATGAGCAGTTCTTC,CASSENTDSYNEQFF
TRBV20-1,TRBJ2-1,few,-,TGCAGTGCTAGTTTCCGATCCTACAATGAGCAGTTCTTC,CSASFRSYNEQFF
TRBV28,TRBJ1-3,few,-,TGTGCCAGCAGTTCCCTGCGTTTTACAGACTCTGGAAACACCATATATTTT,CASSSLRFTDSGNTIYF
TRBV20-1,TRBJ1-1,many,TRBD1,TGCAGTGCTAGAGACTGGGACAGGGGAGGGCGGACTGAAGCTTTCTTT,CSARDWDRGGRTEAFF
TRBV7-6,TRBJ2-5,once,-,TGTGCCAGCAGCGCCAGTCCCGGTAGGACCCAGTACTTC,CASSASPGRTQYF
TRBV12-3/TRBV12-4,TRBJ1-4,many,-,TGTGCCAGCAGTTTGTCTTTGGAAAAACTGTTTTTT,CASSLSLEKLFF
TRBV6-1,TRBJ2-7,-,-,TGTGCCAGCAGAAAGCCCTACGAGCAGTACTTC,CASRKPYEQYF
TRBV6-5,TRBJ2-1,few,-,TGTGCCAGCAGTTACTCGGTCCCCTTAACTAGCGGGACAGGGAGGGACAATGAGCAGTTCTTC,CASSYSVPLTSGTGRDNEQFF
TRBV20-1,TRBJ1-3,-,-,TGCAGTGCGGCACAGGGAGCTGGAAACACCATATATTTT,CSAAQGAGNTIYF
TRBV3-1,TRBJ1-3,few,-,TGTGCCAGCAGCCAAGAGAGGAACACCATATATTTT,CASSQERNTIYF
TRBV6-1,TRBJ1-4,few,-,TGTGCCAGCAGTCCCGCTACAGGGAGGGGCGAAAAACTGTTTTTT,CASSPATGRGEKLFF
TRBV7-9,TRBJ2-1,many,TRBD2,TGTGCCAGCAGCTCCCCGGGACTAGCGGGAGGATATGAGCAGTTCTTC,CASSSPGLAGGYEQFF
TRBV2,TRBJ2-6,-,TRBD1,TGTGCCAGCAGTGAAAAAACAGGGGGAATTCTCTGGGCCAACGTCCTGACTTTC,CASSEKTGGILWANVLTF
TRBV27,TRBJ2-5,-,TRBD1,TGTGCCAGCAGTCTCGCCGGGACAGGGGAAGAGTACTTC,CASSLAGTGEEYF
TRBV10-1,TRBJ2-4,few,TRBD1,TGCGCCAGCAGTGAGCCCCGGACAGGGCTAAAAAACATTCAGTACTTC,CASSEPRTGLKNIQYF
TRBV12-3/TRBV12-4,TRBJ2-7,-,TRBD1,TGTGCCAGCAGTTCCCAGGGGGAGTCCTACGAGCAGTACTTC,CASSSQGESYEQYF
TRBV5-1,TRBJ2-4,many,TRBD2,TGCGCCAGCAGCTTGACTAGCGGAAACATTCAGTACTTC,CASSLTSGNIQYF
TRBV12-3/TRBV12-4,TRBJ2-5,many,TRBD1,TGTGCCAGCAGGATAGGACAGGGGACGGAGACCCAGTACTTC,CASRIGQGTETQYF
TRBV5-5,TRBJ2-5,few,-,TGTGCCAGCAGCTTGCCGGGAGTTAGAGAGACCCAGTACTTC,CASSLPGVRETQYF
TRBV7-9,TRBJ2-5,few,-,TGTGCCAGCAGCTCCCGAGGCCAGGCGGGAGAGACCCAGTACTTC,CASSSRGQAGETQYF
TRBV15,TRBJ1-1,-,-,TGTGCCACCAGCTCTGCCCGAGCCACTGAAGCTTTCTTT,CATSSARATEAFF
TRBV20-1,TRBJ2-7,few,-,TGCAGTGTCACAAGAGCAGGCGAGCAGTACTTC,CSVTRAGEQYF
TRBV7-9,TRBJ2-1,few,-,TGTGCCAGCAGCTTAGCTCTAGGGCCTGAGATACCGTTCTTC,CASSLALGPEIPFF
TRBV29-1,TRBJ1-6,few,TRBD1,TGCAGCGTAGCCGGGACAGCAGATTCACCCCTCCACTTT,CSVAGTADSPLHF
TRBV7-2,TRBJ1-6,many,-,TGTGCCAGCAGCTTAGATTCGGCAGGATATTCACCCCTCCACTTT,CASSLDSAGYSPLHF
TRBV7-2,TRBJ2-1,many,-,TGTGCCAGCAGCCTTTGGCTAGCAGCACCTTCTTCCTACAATGAGCAGTTCTTC,CASSLWLAAPSSYNEQFF
TRBV3-1,TRBJ1-1,many,-,TGTGCCAGCAGCCAAGATTGGGGGGATAGGACGCGAGCTGAAGCTTTCTTT,CASSQDWGDRTRAEAFF
TRBV7-6,TRBJ2-2,-,TRBD1,TGTGCCAGCGGTCAGGGGGCCGACACCGGGGAGCTGTTTTTT,CASGQGADTGELFF
TRBV6-2/TRBV6-3,TRBJ1-6,many,TRBD1,TGTGCCAGCAGTCGGGACAGGGAGCTTCCTTCACCCCTCCACTTT,CASSRDRELPSPLHF
TRBV6-1,TRBJ2-5,many,TRBD2,TGTGCCAGCAGGAAAGAGACTAGCGTGGGCTTGGGGGCCCAGTACTTC,CASRKETSVGLGAQYF
TRBV5-1,TRBJ2-1,-,TRBD2,TGCGCCAGCAGCTACGGGGGGTCGGGCTACAATGAGCAGTTCTTC,CASSYGGSGYNEQFF
TRBV18,TRBJ2-7,few,-,TGTGCCAGCTCATCTTTGCCTCAGGGTTCCTACGAGCAGTACTTC,CASSSLPQGSYEQYF
TRBV12-3/TRBV12-4,TRBJ2-3,once,TRBD1,TGTGCCAGCAGTTTGTCGCGGGGACAGGGAGCAGATACGCAGTATTTT,CASSLSRGQGADTQYF
TRBV27,TRBJ1-2,-,-,TGTGCCAGCAGTTTGGTCGGGCAGTTCTCTGGCTACACCTTC,CASSLVGQFSGYTF
TRBV5-1,TRBJ1-2,few,TRBD1,TGCGCCAGCAGCTATACAGGGACAGCAAACTATGGCTACACCTTC,CASSYTGTANYGYTF
TRBV27,TRBJ2-3,many,TRBD2,TGTGCCAGCAGCCTCCTTCTAGCGGACAACACAGATACGCAGTATTTT,CASSLLLADNTDTQYF
TRBV7-2,TRBJ1-4,many,-,TGTGCCAGCAGCCCGGATCGGGGGATTGAAAAACTGTTTTTT,CASSPDRGIEKLFF
TRBV5-4,TRBJ2-1,-,TRBD1,TGTGCCACTACCTGGGGACAGGGGTCCTACAATGAGCAGTTCTTC,CATTWGQGSYNEQFF
TRBV6-1,TRBJ2-7,many,-,TGTGCTATAAGACAGGACCACGAGCAGTACTTC,CAIRQDHEQYF
TRBV28,TRBJ1-6,many,-,TGTGCCAGCAGTTTTTTCAGATTGGGGGGGGCAAGGGATTCACCCCTCCACTTT,CASSFFRLGGARDSPLHF
TRBV19,TRBJ2-3,many,-,TGTGCCAGTAGTATAGTTTCTTCTGGCCAGGGCGAAAGCACAGATACGCAGTATTTT,CASSIVSSGQGESTDTQYF
TRBV4-3,TRBJ2-6,many,-,TGCGCCAGCAGCCAAGATAGCCGGGCTGGGGCCAACGTCCTGACTTTC,CASSQDSRAGANVLTF
TRBV9,TRBJ1-2,few,-,TGTGCCAGCAGCGTAGCTAGTTTCTATGGCTACACCTTC,CASSVASFYGYTF
TRBV10-3,TRBJ2-3,few,TRBD2,TGTGCCATGGGACTGGCAGGGACTAATACGCAGTATTTT,CAMGLAGTNTQYF
TRBV27,TRBJ1-5,few,-,TGTGCCAGCAGTCCCAATAAGATCGATAGCAATCAGCCCCAGCATTTT,CASSPNKIDSNQPQHF